A single sample is the source of the 3 T cell receptor beta chains below, sequenced in a study of T cell responses to AZD1222 COVID-19 vaccine. Using immunoSEQ multiplex PCR, the repertoire was profiled, and TCRdb retains in-frame clones only, with some absent. The sample holds about 100,000 clones, 70% to 90% seen once. Source: peripheral blood, taken 28 days after the second AZD1222 dose. Receptors were obtained from an adult who received the AZD1222 COVID-19 vaccine.

The CDR3 DNA reads TGTGCCAGCAGCTCACGACAGGGAGTCACCGGGGAGCTGTTTTTT. This encodes CASSSRQGVTGELFF. J is TRBJ2-2 and V is TRBV5-4; 7 bases align to TRBD1. Germline-derived CDR1 and CDR2 are SGHNT and YYREEE (reference sequence). The J segment lost 4 bases and the V segment lost 3 bases, leaving 6 bases of the junction unmatched. CDR3 length: 15 residues. The full variable domain, rest sourced from reference TRBV5-4 and TRBJ2-2, is ETGVTQSPTHLIKTRGQQVTLRCSSQSGHNTVSWYQQALGQGPQFIFQYYREEENGRGNFPPRFSGLQFPNYSSELNVNALELDDSALYLCASSSRQGVTGELFFGEGSRLTVL.

The V gene is TRBV28, the J gene TRBJ2-7, with a possible D match to TRBD2 (6 bases). V lost 6 bases, J lost 3 bases, and 12 bases lay in between. This CDR3 contains 13 residues. Per germline, CDR1 MDHEN and CDR2 SYDVKM. The DNA for the CDR3 is TGTGCCAGCAGCCCGGGAGTAAGCTACGAGCAGTACTTC. Translated: CASSPGVSYEQYF.

This clone was seen only a few times. This chain links TRBV29-1 with TRBJ2-7; TRBD1 agrees at 11 bases. Trimming took 5 bases from V and 2 from J; bases not matched to a gene: 2. Per germline, CDR1 SQVTM and CDR2 ANQGSEA. This CDR3 spans 13 amino acids. The CDR3 DNA reads TGCAGCGTTCCGGGACAGGGGGCCTACGAGCAGTACTTC. Protein: CSVPGQGAYEQYF.